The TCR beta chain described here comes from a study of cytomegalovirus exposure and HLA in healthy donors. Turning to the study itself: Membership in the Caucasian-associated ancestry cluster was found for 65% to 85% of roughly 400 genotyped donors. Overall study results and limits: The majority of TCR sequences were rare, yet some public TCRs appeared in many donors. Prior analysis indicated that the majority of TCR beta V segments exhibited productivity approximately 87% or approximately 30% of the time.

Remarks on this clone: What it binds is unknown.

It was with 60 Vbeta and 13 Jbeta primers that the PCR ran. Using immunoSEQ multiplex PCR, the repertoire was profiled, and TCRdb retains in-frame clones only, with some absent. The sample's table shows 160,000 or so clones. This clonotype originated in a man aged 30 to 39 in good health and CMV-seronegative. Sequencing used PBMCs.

In nucleotides, the CDR3 is TGCGCCAGCAGCTTCGGGGACAGGGGGAGTTATGGCTACACCTTC. Translation: CASSFGDRGSYGYTF. The V gene is TRBV5-1, the J gene TRBJ1-2; 11 bases map to TRBD1. Trimming removed 2 bases from V and 5 bases from J; junction bases left unmatched: 5. The CDR3 covers 15 residues. Germline V gives CDR1 SGHRS, CDR2 YFSETQ.